This is a list of T cell receptor beta chains from one sample in a study of cytomegalovirus exposure and HLA in healthy donors. The method was immunoSEQ multiplex PCR; TCRdb's version includes in-frame clones alone and lacks a portion of them. The repertoire holds some 98,000 clones, 70% to 80% seen once, with 7.7% in the top ten. The sequencing sample was made of PBMCs. The receptors come from a female donor in good health and CMV-seronegative. CDR3s include the opening cysteine and the closing phenylalanine or tryptophan. Each record gives: D gene, V gene, J gene, clone size, CDR3 protein, CDR3 DNA. A D gene is named only where the DNA matches it firmly. Rows may omit the clone size; those that give it use once, few, many or a size class.

D: NA; V: TRBV5-4; J: TRBJ1-1; size: medium-sized; CDR3: CASSLGKPPGFF; DNA: TGTGCCAGCAGCTTGGGCAAGCCCCCGGGTTTCTTT
D: NA; V: TRBV7-8; J: TRBJ2-1; size: few; CDR3: CASSLGGATYNEQFF; DNA: TGTGCCAGCAGCTTAGGGGGAGCCACTTACAATGAGCAGTTCTTC
D: NA; V: TRBV9; J: TRBJ2-7; size: once; CDR3: CASSPESWSYEQYF; DNA: TGTGCCAGCAGCCCTGAGAGTTGGTCCTACGAGCAGTACTTC
D: NA; V: TRBV27; J: TRBJ2-7; size: NA; CDR3: CASSLRTNSYEQYF; DNA: TGTGCCAGCAGTTTAAGGACAAATAGCTACGAGCAGTACTTC
D: TRBD1; V: TRBV29-1; J: TRBJ1-1; size: NA; CDR3: CSVALGGRNTEAFF; DNA: TGCAGCGTGGCTCTAGGGGGCCGGAACACTGAAGCTTTCTTT
D: NA; V: TRBV27; J: TRBJ1-1; size: once; CDR3: CASSLGGMNTEAFF; DNA: TGTGCCAGCAGTTTGGGGGGAATGAACACTGAAGCTTTCTTT
D: NA; V: TRBV21-1; J: TRBJ1-4; size: few; CDR3: CASTTAMAGGNEKLFF; DNA: TGTGCCAGCACCACTGCGATGGCAGGAGGTAATGAAAAACTGTTTTTT
D: TRBD2; V: TRBV5-1; J: TRBJ2-5; size: NA; CDR3: CASSSLAGVGETQYF; DNA: TGCGCCAGCAGCTCACTAGCGGGAGTTGGGGAGACCCAGTACTTC
D: NA; V: TRBV7-9; J: TRBJ1-1; size: once; CDR3: CASSSRFLGGESGTEAFF; DNA: TGTGCCAGCAGCTCCCGCTTTCTGGGAGGAGAAAGTGGCACTGAAGCTTTCTTT
D: NA; V: TRBV19; J: TRBJ1-1; size: NA; CDR3: CASSIPRTEAFF; DNA: TGTGCCAGTAGTATACCGAGGACTGAAGCTTTCTTT
D: TRBD1; V: TRBV7-9; J: TRBJ1-2; size: NA; CDR3: CASSLETGGDGYTF; DNA: TGTGCCAGCAGCTTGGAGACAGGGGGTGATGGCTACACCTTC
D: NA; V: TRBV18; J: TRBJ1-1; size: few; CDR3: CATVEGSKTEAFF; DNA: TGTGCCACTGTGGAGGGATCAAAGACTGAAGCTTTCTTT
D: TRBD2; V: TRBV28; J: TRBJ2-2; size: NA; CDR3: CASRPGLAGVGELFF; DNA: TGTGCCAGCAGGCCGGGACTAGCGGGAGTTGGGGAGCTGTTTTTT
D: TRBD1; V: TRBV7-2; J: TRBJ1-1; size: NA; CDR3: CASSQRRQGNTEAFF; DNA: TGTGCCAGCAGCCAACGTCGACAGGGGAACACTGAAGCTTTCTTT
D: TRBD1; V: TRBV28; J: TRBJ2-5; size: NA; CDR3: CACTPGGQETQYF; DNA: TGTGCCTGTACTCCAGGGGGCCAAGAGACCCAGTACTTC
D: NA; V: TRBV9; J: TRBJ1-4; size: NA; CDR3: CASSVVEGPGEKLFF; DNA: TGTGCCAGCAGCGTAGTGGAGGGGCCGGGGGAAAAACTGTTTTTT
D: NA; V: TRBV7-9; J: TRBJ2-5; size: NA; CDR3: CASSYIFMRGTQYF; DNA: TGTGCCAGCAGCTACATTTTCATGCGGGGGACCCAGTACTTC
D: TRBD1; V: TRBV28; J: TRBJ2-4; size: NA; CDR3: CASSLLQGAGGIQYF; DNA: TGTGCCAGCAGTCTCCTTCAGGGGGCAGGGGGCATTCAGTACTTC
D: NA; V: TRBV6-4; J: TRBJ2-1; size: NA; CDR3: CASSAQLGMSDEQFF; DNA: TGTGCCAGCAGTGCCCAACTAGGAATGAGCGATGAGCAGTTCTTC
D: NA; V: TRBV28; J: TRBJ2-2; size: NA; CDR3: CASSLGVMNTGELFF; DNA: TGTGCCAGCAGTTTGGGCGTAATGAACACCGGGGAGCTGTTTTTT
D: NA; V: TRBV5-4; J: TRBJ1-1; size: few; CDR3: CASSLVTGTGTEAFF; DNA: TGTGCCAGCAGCTTGGTGACAGGAACGGGAACTGAAGCTTTCTTT
D: NA; V: TRBV6-6; J: TRBJ2-7; size: NA; CDR3: CASSWDTPYEQYF; DNA: TGTGCCAGCAGTTGGGACACCCCCTACGAGCAGTACTTC
D: TRBD1; V: TRBV7-8; J: TRBJ1-6; size: few; CDR3: CASSSDRGYNSPLHF; DNA: TGTGCCAGCAGCTCAGACAGGGGTTATAATTCACCCCTCCACTTT
D: NA; V: TRBV28; J: TRBJ1-3; size: few; CDR3: CASSLSTGSPRNTIYF; DNA: TGTGCCAGCAGTTTATCGACAGGCTCCCCGAGAAACACCATATATTTT
D: NA; V: TRBV7-9; J: TRBJ2-7; size: NA; CDR3: CASSLGTARYEQYF; DNA: TGTGCCAGCAGCTTAGGGACAGCAAGATACGAGCAGTACTTC
D: NA; V: TRBV6-1; J: TRBJ2-3; size: few; CDR3: CASSEVLNRGTDTQYF; DNA: TGTGCCAGCAGTGAAGTACTGAATCGCGGGACAGATACGCAGTATTTT
D: NA; V: TRBV7-2; J: TRBJ1-6; size: few; CDR3: CASSSGPGNSPLHF; DNA: TGTGCCAGCAGCTCAGGGCCTGGTAATTCACCCCTCCACTTT
D: NA; V: TRBV6-5; J: TRBJ1-2; size: few; CDR3: CASSYVRGSGYTF; DNA: TGTGCCAGCAGTTACGTTAGGGGAAGCGGCTACACCTTC
D: NA; V: TRBV5-6; J: TRBJ2-5; size: NA; CDR3: CASSLEERRGQETQYF; DNA: TGTGCCAGCAGCTTGGAGGAGAGGAGGGGTCAAGAGACCCAGTACTTC
D: TRBD2; V: TRBV28; J: TRBJ2-1; size: NA; CDR3: CASSILSGRQNNEQFF; DNA: TGTGCCAGCAGTATCCTCAGCGGGAGGCAGAACAATGAGCAGTTCTTC
D: TRBD2; V: TRBV10-3; J: TRBJ2-7; size: once; CDR3: CASFQDPGGEQYF; DNA: TGTGCCAGTTTCCAGGATCCGGGAGGGGAGCAGTACTTC
D: TRBD2; V: TRBV29-1; J: TRBJ2-2; size: few; CDR3: CSARTSGISLTGELFF; DNA: TGCAGCGCCAGGACTAGCGGGATATCACTCACCGGGGAGCTGTTTTTT
D: TRBD1; V: TRBV7-9; J: TRBJ1-5; size: NA; CDR3: CSSSLEQGAGGQPQHF; DNA: TGTTCCAGCAGCTTAGAACAGGGGGCGGGCGGTCAGCCCCAGCATTTT
D: TRBD1; V: TRBV5-6; J: TRBJ2-7; size: NA; CDR3: CASSTTGGSYEQYF; DNA: TGTGCCAGCAGCACGACAGGGGGGTCCTACGAGCAGTACTTC
D: TRBD1; V: TRBV6-5; J: TRBJ1-3; size: NA; CDR3: CASSPGQVGGNTIYF; DNA: TGTGCCAGCAGTCCTGGACAGGTTGGCGGAAACACCATATATTTT
D: NA; V: TRBV5-4; J: TRBJ1-2; size: NA; CDR3: CASSLGPRQGLDGYTF; DNA: TGTGCCAGCAGCTTGGGTCCCCGGCAGGGTCTCGATGGCTACACCTTC
D: NA; V: TRBV5-4; J: TRBJ2-7; size: few; CDR3: CASSLSGGGLREQYF; DNA: TGTGCCAGCAGCTTATCTGGAGGAGGGTTGCGCGAGCAGTACTTC
D: NA; V: TRBV6-1; J: TRBJ2-3; size: few; CDR3: CASRRGHTDTQYF; DNA: TGTGCCAGCAGACGGGGACACACAGATACGCAGTATTTT
D: NA; V: TRBV7-8; J: TRBJ1-5; size: NA; CDR3: CASSLQGNQPQHF; DNA: TGTGCCAGCAGCTTACAGGGCAATCAGCCCCAGCATTTT
D: TRBD2; V: TRBV7-2; J: TRBJ2-3; size: NA; CDR3: CASSLTSSGGDTQYF; DNA: TGTGCCAGCAGCCTTACTTCTAGCGGGGGCGATACGCAGTATTTT
D: NA; V: TRBV28; J: TRBJ2-7; size: NA; CDR3: CASGGASGDSYEQYF; DNA: TGTGCCAGTGGGGGGGCTTCAGGTGACTCCTACGAGCAGTACTTC